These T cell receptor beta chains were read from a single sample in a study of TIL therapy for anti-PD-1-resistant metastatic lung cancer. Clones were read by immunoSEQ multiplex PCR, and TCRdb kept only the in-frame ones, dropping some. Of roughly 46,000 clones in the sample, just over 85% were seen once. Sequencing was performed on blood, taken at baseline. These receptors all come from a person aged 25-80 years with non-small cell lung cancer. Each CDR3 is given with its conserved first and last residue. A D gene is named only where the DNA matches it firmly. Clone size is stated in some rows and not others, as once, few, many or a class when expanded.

CDR3aa: CASSRRAITDTQYF
CDR3nt: TGCGCCAGCAGCCGACGGGCCATCACAGATACGCAGTATTTT
d_gene: .
len: 14
j_gene: TRBJ2-3
v_gene: TRBV4-3
abundance: .

CDR3aa: CASSLPGQASRKLFF
CDR3nt: TGTGCCAGCAGCCTCCCGGGACAGGCCTCTCGAAAACTGTTTTTT
d_gene: TRBD1
len: 15
j_gene: TRBJ1-4
v_gene: TRBV14
abundance: .

CDR3aa: CASSYRTGDTYNEQFF
CDR3nt: TGTGCCAGCAGTTACCGGACAGGGGATACCTACAATGAGCAGTTCTTC
d_gene: TRBD1
len: 16
j_gene: TRBJ2-1
v_gene: TRBV6-2/TRBV6-3
abundance: .

CDR3aa: CSVATGTGIDTQYF
CDR3nt: TGCAGCGTCGCTACCGGGACAGGGATAGATACGCAGTATTTT
d_gene: TRBD1
len: 14
j_gene: TRBJ2-3
v_gene: TRBV29-1
abundance: .

CDR3aa: CASSPGGSYNEQFF
CDR3nt: TGTGCCAGTAGTCCGGGGGGCTCCTACAATGAGCAGTTCTTC
d_gene: TRBD2
len: 14
j_gene: TRBJ2-1
v_gene: TRBV19
abundance: few

CDR3aa: CASSQGGVEDTQYF
CDR3nt: TGCGCCAGCAGCCAAGGGGGAGTCGAGGATACGCAGTATTTT
d_gene: .
len: 14
j_gene: TRBJ2-3
v_gene: TRBV4-3
abundance: .

CDR3aa: CASSSGLAGAQETQYF
CDR3nt: TGTGCCAGCAGCTCCGGACTAGCGGGGGCACAAGAGACCCAGTACTTC
d_gene: TRBD2
len: 16
j_gene: TRBJ2-5
v_gene: TRBV7-9
abundance: .

CDR3aa: CASSIPGSPLHF
CDR3nt: TGTGCCAGTAGTATACCAGGTTCACCCCTCCACTTT
d_gene: .
len: 12
j_gene: TRBJ1-6
v_gene: TRBV19
abundance: .

CDR3aa: CASSFTPATGELFF
CDR3nt: TGTGCCAGCAGTTTTACCCCCGCCACCGGGGAGCTGTTTTTT
d_gene: .
len: 14
j_gene: TRBJ2-2
v_gene: TRBV28
abundance: .

CDR3aa: CASSPDGYNEQFF
CDR3nt: TGTGCCAGCAGCCCGGACGGGTACAATGAGCAGTTCTTC
d_gene: .
len: 13
j_gene: TRBJ2-1
v_gene: TRBV5-4
abundance: few

CDR3aa: CASSVGGGLGLGDNEQFF
CDR3nt: TGTGCCAGCAGCGTAGGGGGCGGTCTAGGGCTGGGAGACAATGAGCAGTTCTTC
d_gene: .
len: 18
j_gene: TRBJ2-1
v_gene: TRBV9
abundance: .

CDR3aa: CASSDSGEGSPLHF
CDR3nt: TGTGCCAGCAGTGACTCGGGCGAAGGATCACCCCTCCACTTT
d_gene: .
len: 14
j_gene: TRBJ1-6
v_gene: TRBV6-4
abundance: medium-sized

CDR3aa: CASSPGGPLYEQYF
CDR3nt: TGTGCCAGCAGCCCAGGAGGGCCCTTGTACGAGCAGTACTTC
d_gene: .
len: 14
j_gene: TRBJ2-7
v_gene: TRBV7-2
abundance: once

CDR3aa: CASSEGGERFEQYF
CDR3nt: TGTGCCAGCAGTGAGGGGGGGGAGAGGTTCGAGCAGTACTTC
d_gene: TRBD2
len: 14
j_gene: TRBJ2-7
v_gene: TRBV6-1
abundance: .

CDR3aa: CASRDQGGNQPQHF
CDR3nt: TGTGCCAGCAGGGACCAGGGAGGCAATCAGCCCCAGCATTTT
d_gene: .
len: 14
j_gene: TRBJ1-5
v_gene: TRBV6-6
abundance: few

CDR3aa: CAWSVQGAGLLPQHF
CDR3nt: TGTGCCTGGAGTGTACAAGGGGCAGGACTTTTGCCCCAGCATTTT
d_gene: .
len: 15
j_gene: TRBJ1-5
v_gene: TRBV30
abundance: .

CDR3aa: CASSLGDTRQETQYF
CDR3nt: TGTGCCAGCAGCTTAGGGGACACACGTCAAGAGACCCAGTACTTC
d_gene: .
len: 15
j_gene: TRBJ2-5
v_gene: TRBV11-2
abundance: .

CDR3aa: CASTERTEQETQYF
CDR3nt: TGTGCCAGCACGGAACGGACAGAGCAAGAGACCCAGTACTTC
d_gene: .
len: 14
j_gene: TRBJ2-5
v_gene: TRBV13
abundance: .

CDR3aa: CASSEASGPRADTQYF
CDR3nt: TGTGCCAGCAGTGAGGCTAGCGGTCCCCGGGCAGATACGCAGTATTTT
d_gene: TRBD2
len: 16
j_gene: TRBJ2-3
v_gene: TRBV6-1
abundance: .

CDR3aa: CAISDHTGGKNIQYF
CDR3nt: TGTGCCATCAGTGACCACACAGGAGGCAAAAACATTCAGTACTTC
d_gene: .
len: 15
j_gene: TRBJ2-4
v_gene: TRBV10-3
abundance: .

CDR3aa: CASSGTGLNTEAFF
CDR3nt: TGTGCCAGCAGCGGGACAGGACTCAACACTGAAGCTTTCTTT
d_gene: TRBD1
len: 14
j_gene: TRBJ1-1
v_gene: TRBV7-2
abundance: few

CDR3aa: CATSDLGSRTQYF
CDR3nt: TGTGCCACCAGTGATTTGGGCTCGAGGACCCAGTACTTC
d_gene: .
len: 13
j_gene: TRBJ2-5
v_gene: TRBV24-1
abundance: .

CDR3aa: CASSVGSGANVLTF
CDR3nt: TGTGCCAGCAGCGTAGGCTCTGGGGCCAACGTCCTGACTTTC
d_gene: .
len: 14
j_gene: TRBJ2-6
v_gene: TRBV9
abundance: .

CDR3aa: CASSEEGLDIQYF
CDR3nt: TGTGCCAGCAGCGAGGAGGGGCTGGACATTCAGTACTTC
d_gene: .
len: 13
j_gene: TRBJ2-4
v_gene: TRBV9
abundance: .

CDR3aa: CASSHDPGPRETQYF
CDR3nt: TGTGCCAGTAGTCACGACCCGGGACCACGGGAGACCCAGTACTTC
d_gene: .
len: 15
j_gene: TRBJ2-5
v_gene: TRBV19
abundance: .

CDR3aa: CASIPGTEAFF
CDR3nt: TGTGCCAGCATCCCAGGGACTGAAGCTTTCTTT
d_gene: .
len: 11
j_gene: TRBJ1-1
v_gene: TRBV6-5
abundance: .

CDR3aa: CASSLWVSDTVFF
CDR3nt: TGTGCCAGCAGTTTGTGGGTTAGTGACACGGTTTTCTTT
d_gene: .
len: 13
j_gene: TRBJ1-1
v_gene: TRBV27
abundance: .

CDR3aa: CAWSPRPEGIQYF
CDR3nt: TGTGCCTGGAGTCCGCGACCGGAGGGCATTCAGTACTTC
d_gene: .
len: 13
j_gene: TRBJ2-4
v_gene: TRBV30
abundance: .

CDR3aa: CAWILGRGEQFF
CDR3nt: TGTGCCTGGATCCTCGGTAGGGGTGAGCAGTTCTTC
d_gene: .
len: 12
j_gene: TRBJ2-1
v_gene: TRBV30
abundance: .

CDR3aa: CASSPASLSTDTQYF
CDR3nt: TGTGCCAGCTCACCGGCTAGTCTTAGCACAGATACGCAGTATTTT
d_gene: .
len: 15
j_gene: TRBJ2-3
v_gene: TRBV18
abundance: .

CDR3aa: CASNVEDRGGETQYF
CDR3nt: TGTGCCAGCAACGTAGAGGACAGGGGTGGAGAGACCCAGTACTTC
d_gene: TRBD1
len: 15
j_gene: TRBJ2-5
v_gene: TRBV9
abundance: .